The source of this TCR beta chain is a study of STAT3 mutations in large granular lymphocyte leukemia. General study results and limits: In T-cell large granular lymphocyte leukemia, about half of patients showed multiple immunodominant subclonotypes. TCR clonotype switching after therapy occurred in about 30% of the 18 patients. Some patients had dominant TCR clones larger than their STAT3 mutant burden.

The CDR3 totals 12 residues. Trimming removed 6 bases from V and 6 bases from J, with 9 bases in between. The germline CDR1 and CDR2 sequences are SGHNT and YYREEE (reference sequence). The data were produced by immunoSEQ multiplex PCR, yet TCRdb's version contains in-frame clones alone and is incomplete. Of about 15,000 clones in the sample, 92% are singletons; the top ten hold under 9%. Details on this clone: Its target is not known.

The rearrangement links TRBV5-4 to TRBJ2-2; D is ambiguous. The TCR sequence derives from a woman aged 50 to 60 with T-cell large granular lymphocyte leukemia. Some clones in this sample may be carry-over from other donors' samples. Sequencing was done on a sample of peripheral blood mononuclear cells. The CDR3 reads CASNLLSGELFF. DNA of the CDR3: TGTGCCAGCAATTTGTTGTCCGGGGAGCTGTTTTTT.